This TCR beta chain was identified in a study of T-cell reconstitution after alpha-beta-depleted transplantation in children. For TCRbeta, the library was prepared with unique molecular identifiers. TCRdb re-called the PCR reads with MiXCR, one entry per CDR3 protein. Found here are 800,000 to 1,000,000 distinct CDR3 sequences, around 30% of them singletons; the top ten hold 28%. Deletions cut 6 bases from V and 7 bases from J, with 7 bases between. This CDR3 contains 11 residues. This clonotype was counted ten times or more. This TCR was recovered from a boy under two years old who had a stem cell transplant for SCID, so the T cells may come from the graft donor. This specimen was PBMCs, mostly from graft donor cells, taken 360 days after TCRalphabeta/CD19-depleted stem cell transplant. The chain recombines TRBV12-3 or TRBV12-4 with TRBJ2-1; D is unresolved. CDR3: CASRLVNEQFF. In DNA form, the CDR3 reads TGTGCCAGCAGGCTGGTGAATGAGCAGTTCTTC.